Listed here are 25 T cell receptor beta chains from one sample, sequenced in a study of blood T cells in healthy people across ages. Then a second PCR, running roughly 7 to 11 cycles, was carried out with a sample-barcoded 5' primer and a J-beta primer mix. MiXCR, run by TCRdb on the 5' RACE reads, gives a single entry per CDR3 protein. The top ten clones hold roughly 7.9% of a sample with about 1.5 million distinct CDR3 sequences, 42% of them seen once. Sequenced material: blood. The receptor source for this set is a woman younger than 30 in good health.

This clonotype came up a few times. The chain uses TRBV27 and TRBJ2-2, with TRBD2 identical over 12 bases. Germline loops: CDR1 MNHEY, CDR2 SMNVEV (reference sequence). The CDR3 sequence is 16 residues long. V was clipped by 6 bases and J by 4 bases; unmatched bases: 6. CDR3 sequence (DNA): TGTGCCAGCAGGGCCTCACTAGCGGGGGGCACCGGGGAGCTGTTTTTT. Protein product: CASRASLAGGTGELFF.

The rearrangement links TRBV7-2 to TRBJ2-5; 9 bases are shared with TRBD2. CDR3 length equals 14 residues. The germline V gene encodes CDR1 SGHTA and CDR2 FQGNSA. Trimming took 4 bases from V and 13 from J; bases not matched to a gene: 13. For the CDR3, the DNA is TGTGCCAGCAGCTCCCAGACTAGCGGAGCCCCTCGGTACTTC. Encoded protein: CASSSQTSGAPRYF. Variable domain in full (rest from reference TRBV7-2 and TRBJ2-5): GAGVSQSPSNKVTEKGKDVELRCDPISGHTALYWYRQSLGQGLEFLIYFQGNSAPDKSGLPSDRFSAERTGGSVSTLTIQRTQQEDSAVYLCASSSQTSGAPRYFGPGTRLLVL.

The genes are TRBV27 and TRBJ2-2, with TRBD2 matching over 9 bases. Germline V gene data show CDR1 as MNHEY and CDR2 as SMNVEV (reference sequence). This CDR3 has 16 amino acids. V was pared by 3 bases and J by 5 bases, with 7 bases of the junction left unmatched. This CDR3 is CASSFWRGGGTGELFF. DNA of the CDR3: TGTGCCAGCAGTTTTTGGCGCGGGGGGGGAACCGGGGAGCTGTTTTTT.

The V call is TRBV10-1, the J call TRBJ2-2; TRBD1 matches 7 bases. Germline V gene sequence: CDR1 WNHNN, CDR2 SYGVQD (reference sequence). The V gene end was trimmed by 4 bases and the J gene end by 4 bases; junction bases not matched to a gene: 6. The CDR3 contains 15 residues. The CDR3 spells CASSGMTGLTGELFF. CDR3 sequence (DNA): TGCGCCAGCAGTGGGATGACAGGGCTCACCGGGGAGCTGTTTTTT.

This clonotype is a singleton in its sample. The junction departs from germline at one end; a sequencing error may be responsible. The rearrangement uses TRBV7-2 and TRBJ2-1, with 10 bases aligning to TRBD2. The CDR3 contains 16 residues. Germline V gene sequence: CDR1 SGHTA, CDR2 FQGNSA. The CDR3 sequence is CASSFLAGGSYNEQLF. The DNA for the CDR3 is TGTGCCAGCAGTTTTTTAGCGGGGGGCTCCTACAATGAGCAGTTATTC.

This clonotype was seen more than once but under ten times. This sequence joins TRBV5-6 and TRBJ2-3; TRBD2 matches at 8 bases. Germline V gives CDR1 SGHDT, CDR2 YYEEEE. Losses at the gene ends were 0 bases for V and 2 bases for J; bases not matched to a gene: 5. The CDR3 covers 16 residues. CDR3 sequence: CASSLGVSGITDTQYF. The CDR3 bases are TGTGCCAGCAGCTTGGGGGTTAGCGGGATCACAGATACGCAGTATTTT.

This clonotype was picked up many times. The V and J genes are TRBV7-9 and TRBJ2-7, with D perhaps TRBD1 (6 bases). Germline-derived CDR1 and CDR2 are SEHNR and FQNEAQ (reference sequence). Trimming shortened V by 8 bases and J by 0 bases, and 11 bases separated the two germline ends. This CDR3 region has 13 residues. The CDR3 here is CASHQGSSYEQYF. CDR3 nucleotides: TGTGCCAGCCACCAGGGGTCCTCCTACGAGCAGTACTTC.

The CDR3 loop reads CASSARTGYNEQFF. CDR3 bases: TGTGCCAGCAGCGCCCGGACAGGGTACAATGAGCAGTTCTTC. The chain has TRBV7-8 and TRBJ2-1, with TRBD1 matching over 8 bases. Trimming cost V 5 bases and J 4 bases; bases outside gene matches: 4. The CDR3 contains 14 residues. Germline V gene lookup returns CDR1 SGHVS and CDR2 FQNEAQ.

There are a few counts of this clonotype. The rearrangement joins TRBV20-1 to TRBJ1-5; D is ambiguous. The CDR3 extends over 12 amino acids. V was pared by 0 bases and J by 4 bases, with 4 bases between. CDR1 is DFQATT and CDR2 is SNEGSKA in the germline V gene (reference sequence). Here the CDR3 DNA reads TGCAGTGCTAGAGAAAGTAATCAGCCCCAGCATTTT. As protein: CSARESNQPQHF.

The chain is built from TRBV30 and TRBJ2-5; 7 bases are a match to TRBD2. The J call is uncertain, as TRBJ2-7 better fits the DNA end. The germline V gene encodes CDR1 GTSNPN and CDR2 SVGIG (reference sequence). There are 15 residues in the CDR3. The DNA of the CDR3 is TGTGCCTGGAGTGTTGGGGGGGTTGGCTCCTACGAGCAGTACTTC. It translates to CAWSVGGVGSYEQYF.

In regard to this clonotype: This may stem from a read error, because a much larger clone lies one nucleotide away. J is TRBJ2-1 and V is TRBV29-1; D gene uncertain. Germline CDR1 and CDR2: SQVTM and ANQGSEA. The CDR3 has 12 amino acids. CDR3: CSVDKGYNKQFF. For the CDR3, the DNA is TGCAGCGTTGATAAGGGTTACAATAAGCAGTTCTTC.

This clonotype has more than one count but fewer than ten. V is TRBV15 and J is TRBJ2-5; 8 bases are a match to TRBD2. V was pared by 0 bases and J by 1 base, with 7 bases of the junction left unmatched. Germline CDR1 LNHNV, CDR2 YYDKDF (reference sequence). The CDR3 runs to 17 residues. DNA of the CDR3: TGTGCCACCAGCAGAGATTTGCTAGCGGGCTCCCAAGAGACCCAGTACTTC. This codes for CATSRDLLAGSQETQYF.

The sample holds one count of this clonotype. This may arise from a read error, as a much more abundant clone is one base away. This chain links TRBV12-3 or TRBV12-4 with TRBJ2-1, with a possible D match to TRBD2 (7 bases). The CDR3 is made up of 15 amino acids. The CDR3, as DNA: TGTACCAGCAGTTACGCGGGGGCGTCCTACAATGAGCAGTTCTTC. Protein product: CTSSYAGASYNEQFF.

CDR3 sequence reads: CASSLDHSAKNIQYF. CDR3 bases: TGTGCCAGCAGCTTGGACCACAGTGCCAAAAACATTCAGTACTTC. The rearrangement joins TRBV5-8 to TRBJ2-4; D not certain. The CDR3 is made up of 15 amino acids. Trimming shortened V by 0 bases and J by 1 base, and 8 bases separated the two germline ends. Germline CDR1 and CDR2: SGHTS and YDEGEE.

J is TRBJ2-7 and V is TRBV4-3; TRBD2 aligns across 10 bases. Germline trimming cut 0 bases from V and 2 bases from J; bases unmatched to any gene: 7. CDR1 and CDR2 from the germline V gene are LGHNA and YSLEER. CDR3 length: 17 residues. CDR3 nucleotides: TGCGCCAGCAGCCAAGAACTAGCGGGATTAAGCACCTACGAGCAGTACTTC. This sequence encodes CASSQELAGLSTYEQYF.

This clonotype has more than one count but fewer than ten. The rearrangement joins TRBV20-1 to TRBJ1-1; TRBD1 matches 7 bases. Trimming cost V 2 bases and J 2 bases; bases outside gene matches: 5. Germline-derived CDR1 and CDR2 are DFQATT and SNEGSKA (reference sequence). The CDR3 extends over 14 amino acids. This CDR3 reads CSARQGTVNTEAFF. CDR3 in DNA: TGCAGTGCTAGACAAGGGACAGTTAACACTGAAGCTTTCTTT.

The chain joins TRBV7-9 to TRBJ1-2; unclear D gene. The V and J ends lost 5 bases and 4 bases respectively, with 8 bases between them. Germline CDR1 is SEHNR and CDR2 is FQNEAQ (reference sequence). CDR3 size: 12 residues. The CDR3 here is CASSPGFYGYTF. CDR3 DNA sequence: TGTGCCAGCAGCCCGGGGTTCTATGGCTACACCTTC.

V usage is TRBV7-9 and J usage is TRBJ2-3, with 10 bases identical to TRBD1. Germline V CDR1 and CDR2: SEHNR, FQNEAQ (reference sequence). The CDR3 consists of 15 residues. The V segment lost 5 bases and the J segment 2 bases; nucleotides outside the gene matches: 4. The CDR3 protein is CASSGTGADTDTQYF. DNA for the CDR3: TGTGCCAGCAGCGGGACAGGGGCGGACACAGATACGCAGTATTTT.

This rearrangement joins TRBV28 to TRBJ1-5; TRBD1 is a possible D gene (6 bases). The germline CDR1 and CDR2 sequences are MDHEN and SYDVKM. The CDR3 is 15 residues long. The V end was cut by 6 bases, the J end by 1 base, with 13 bases between. The CDR3 DNA is TGTGCCAGCAGGACCGACAGGTCGAGCAATCAGCCCCAGCATTTT. It specifies CASRTDRSSNQPQHF.

This clonotype was recorded at least ten times. The genes are TRBV20-1 and TRBJ2-7; the D gene is possibly TRBD2 (7 bases). Germline lookup yields CDR1 DFQATT and CDR2 SNEGSKA (reference sequence). The CDR3 covers 14 residues. V shed 6 bases and J shed 2 bases, with 17 bases lying between them. This CDR3 is CSAPGGGPPYEQYF. The CDR3 DNA is TGCAGTGCCCCTGGCGGGGGCCCCCCCTACGAGCAGTACTTC.

The V call is TRBV19, the J call TRBJ1-4; D call uncertain. Germline loops: CDR1 LNHDA, CDR2 SQIVND (reference sequence). The CDR3 covers 14 residues. The V end was cut by 9 bases, the J end by 7 bases, with 18 bases between. Written as DNA, the CDR3 is TGTGCCAGCAAATCAAACCCGGCGGGTGAAAAACTGTTTTTT. It is translated as CASKSNPAGEKLFF.

In the case of this clonotype: The junction and the germline gene differ at one end; a read error may be behind it. This chain uses TRBV7-8 with TRBJ1-5; tentatively, D is TRBD1 (6 bases). CDR3 length equals 16 residues. Per the germline V gene, CDR1 is SGHVS and CDR2 is FQNEAQ. CDR3 sequence (DNA): TGTGCCGGCAGCTTGGGGACAAAAATCAGCAATCAGCCCCAGCATTTT. This sequence encodes CAGSLGTKISNQPQHF.

This clonotype was seen only a few times. V and J are TRBV2 and TRBJ1-2; 9 bases line up with TRBD1. J lost 5 bases, V lost 1 base, and 8 bases had no gene match. The CDR3 contains 16 residues. CDR1 SNHLY and CDR2 FYNNEI come from the germline V gene. Here the CDR3 reads CASSEGDWTGAYGYTF. The CDR3 nucleotides read TGTGCCAGCAGTGAAGGGGATTGGACAGGGGCTTATGGCTACACCTTC.

J is TRBJ2-7 and V is TRBV14; D is uncertain. CDR1 is SGHDN, CDR2 FVKESK, per germline. V dropped 4 bases and J dropped 2 bases, with 9 bases sitting between them. The CDR3 runs to 13 residues. The chain's CDR3 is CASSPDPTYEQYF. In DNA form, the CDR3 reads TGTGCCAGCAGCCCAGATCCGACCTACGAGCAGTACTTC. The entire variable domain, with the rest obtained from reference TRBV14 and TRBJ2-7, is as follows: EAGVTQFPSHSVIEKGQTVTLRCDPISGHDNLYWYRRVMGKEIKFLLHFVKESKQDESGMPNNRFLAERTGGTYSTLKVQPAELEDSGVYFCASSPDPTYEQYFGPGTRLTVT.

The chain uses TRBV2 and TRBJ1-6; D possibly corresponds to TRBD1 (5 bases). This CDR3 region has 14 residues. The V and J ends lost 3 bases and 4 bases respectively, with 7 bases between them. Germline V gene data show CDR1 as SNHLY and CDR2 as FYNNEI. The CDR3 spells CASSEGPYNSPLHF. The CDR3 DNA reads as TGTGCCAGCAGTGAGGGACCGTATAATTCACCCCTCCACTTT.